This entry lists 7 T cell receptor beta chains sequenced from one sample in a study of cytomegalovirus exposure and HLA in healthy donors. It was with 60 Vbeta and 13 Jbeta primers that the PCR ran. Clones were sequenced by immunoSEQ multiplex PCR, and TCRdb holds only the in-frame ones, with some missing. The sample contains about 160,000 clones, 70% to 80% of which appear only once. The sample comprised PBMCs. The receptors stem from a man aged 60-69 years in good health and CMV-seronegative.

The rearrangement joins TRBV27 to TRBJ2-7; D is unclear. V dropped 5 bases and J dropped 6 bases, with 11 bases sitting between them. The CDR3 covers 12 residues. Germline-derived CDR1 and CDR2 are MNHEY and SMNVEV (reference sequence). For the CDR3, the DNA is TGTGCCAGCAGTCTGAGCTCGGGCGAGCAGTACTTC. It encodes CASSLSSGEQYF.

The genes are TRBV5-4 and TRBJ2-2, with D possibly being TRBD1 (6 bases). Germline values: CDR1 SGHNT, CDR2 YYREEE (reference sequence). V lost 0 bases to trimming and J lost 8 bases, with 17 bases between them. CDR3 length: 16 residues. In DNA form, the CDR3 reads TGTGCCAGCAGCTTGGACGGGACACCATGGGTGGGGGAGCTGTTTTTT. Translated, it gives CASSLDGTPWVGELFF.

The CDR3 reads CASSDSSGYTEAFF. DNA for the CDR3: TGCGCCAGCAGTGATTCTTCCGGGTACACTGAAGCTTTCTTT. The chain links TRBV10-1 to TRBJ1-1; D unclear. Trimming cost V 3 bases and J 3 bases, with 11 bases left between them. This CDR3 region has 14 residues. Germline CDR1 WNHNN, CDR2 SYGVQD (reference sequence).

The rearrangement links TRBV7-2 to TRBJ1-2, with 8 bases aligning to TRBD1. Germline V gene data show CDR1 as SGHTA and CDR2 as FQGNSA. Trimming at V came to 3 bases and at J to 4 bases, leaving 10 bases not matched to a gene. There are 16 residues in the CDR3. The CDR3 bases are TGTGCCAGCAGCTTGAACTGGGCGCAGGGGGCCTATGGCTACACCTTC. It is translated as CASSLNWAQGAYGYTF. The full variable domain, in which reference TRBV7-2 and TRBJ1-2 provide the parts outside the CDR3, is GAGVSQSPSNKVTEKGKDVELRCDPISGHTALYWYRQSLGQGLEFLIYFQGNSAPDKSGLPSDRFSAERTGGSVSTLTIQRTQQEDSAVYLCASSLNWAQGAYGYTFGSGTRLTVV.

This chain connects TRBV5-6 to TRBJ2-3, with a tentative D call TRBD1 (6 bases). The CDR3 runs to 12 residues. CDR1 is SGHDT, CDR2 YYEEEE, per germline. The V end was cut by 3 bases, the J end by 10 bases, with 12 bases between. CDR3 in DNA: TGTGCCAGCAGCTACGGCAGGGGCGCGCAGTATTTT. This codes for CASSYGRGAQYF.

The V gene is TRBV18, the J gene TRBJ1-6; 7 bases map to TRBD1. V was clipped by 4 bases and J by 13 bases; unmatched bases: 13. This CDR3 is 15 amino acids long. Germline V gene sequence: CDR1 KGHSH, CDR2 LQKENI. The CDR3 loop reads CASSLWDRTAAPLHF. CDR3 coding DNA: TGTGCCAGCTCACTCTGGGACAGAACTGCCGCTCCCCTCCACTTT.

This rearrangement joins TRBV27 to TRBJ2-5, with D possibly TRBD1 on 6 matching bases. The V gene lost 6 bases and the J gene lost 6 bases, with 23 bases spanning the gap. Germline CDR1 is MNHEY and CDR2 is SMNVEV (reference sequence). The CDR3 covers 16 residues. The chain's CDR3 is CASSPGGQGLRKTQYF. The CDR3 DNA sequence: TGTGCCAGCAGCCCAGGAGGCCAGGGGCTAAGGAAGACCCAGTACTTC.